Listed below are T cell receptor beta chains from one sample, sequenced in a study of shared clonotypes between healthy human individuals. Here immunoSEQ multiplex PCR was the method, and the copy in TCRdb shows in-frame clones only, minus some. The sample contains under 130,000 clones, about 72% of which appear only once. Sample: memory CD8+ T cells sorted from blood. These receptor sequences come from a woman between 25 and 40 years old in good health. The CDR3 runs from the conserved cysteine through the conserved F or W. D genes are given only for firm matches. Where a row states a size, it is once, few, many or the class of an expanded clone; other rows omit it.

J	D	size	V	DNA	CDR3
TRBJ2-1	NA	NA	TRBV25-1	TGTGCCAGCAGTGGAAGACAGGTTAGTGCCTACAATGAGCAGTTCTTC	CASSGRQVSAYNEQFF
TRBJ2-7	NA	NA	TRBV5-1	TGCGCCAGCAGCCCTGGGACGGGGACCCTCGAGCAGTACTTC	CASSPGTGTLEQYF
TRBJ2-2	NA	NA	TRBV20-1	TGCAGTGCTGAATTGGCCGGGGAGCTGTTTTTT	CSAELAGELFF
TRBJ1-2	NA	NA	TRBV6-6	TGTGCCAGCAGTTCCCCCGGGACCACGCGGGGCTACACCTTC	CASSSPGTTRGYTF
TRBJ2-1	NA	NA	TRBV6-6	TGTGCCAGCAGTACTTCTGGCGGGCGCCCTTTTAATGAGCAGTTCTTC	CASSTSGGRPFNEQFF
TRBJ1-1	NA	NA	TRBV11-2	TGTGCCAGCAGCTTAGAGGGGTCTGCAATCATGAACACTGAAGCTTTCTTT	CASSLEGSAIMNTEAFF
TRBJ1-2	NA	NA	TRBV29-1	TGCAGCGTTGAAGATTCAGGGGCAGGCTACACCTTC	CSVEDSGAGYTF
TRBJ2-7	TRBD2	NA	TRBV6-1	TGTGCCAGCAGTGACAGAGTGACTAGCGGGAGTTACGAGCAGTACTTC	CASSDRVTSGSYEQYF
TRBJ2-7	NA	NA	TRBV9	TGTGCCAGCAGCATAGGAGTAAGGTCGGCCTACGAGCAGTACTTC	CASSIGVRSAYEQYF
TRBJ2-5	NA	few	TRBV7-9	TGTGCCAGCAGCTTAGAAATGGCAGGGGGGGAGACCCAGTACTTC	CASSLEMAGGETQYF
TRBJ1-5	NA	NA	TRBV2	TGTGCCAGCAGTGAAGATTATAGCAATCAGCCCCAGCATTTT	CASSEDYSNQPQHF
TRBJ2-1	NA	NA	TRBV2	TGTGCCAGCATTGTGAGGGCGAGCTCCTACAATGAGCAGTTCTTC	CASIVRASSYNEQFF
TRBJ1-1	NA	NA	TRBV30	TGTGCCTGGAGTGTCCTTAGCGAAGCTTTCTTT	CAWSVLSEAFF
TRBJ1-2	NA	NA	TRBV20-1	TGCAGTGCTAAGTTTGGTGGCTACACCTTC	CSAKFGGYTF
TRBJ1-2	NA	NA	TRBV5-1	TGCGCCAGCAGCTTGTATCGGAACTATGGCTACACCTTC	CASSLYRNYGYTF
TRBJ1-5	NA	NA	TRBV27	TGTGCCAGCAGTTTAGGGGGCCCAGCGAATCAGCCCCAGCATTTT	CASSLGGPANQPQHF
TRBJ2-1	NA	many	TRBV25-1	TGTGCCAGCAGTGGGTCAAGAACGGATTACAATGAGCAGTTCTTC	CASSGSRTDYNEQFF
TRBJ2-3	NA	once	TRBV5-8	TGTGCCAGCAGCTTGGGGCAGGGCCGCACAGATACGCAGTATTTT	CASSLGQGRTDTQYF
TRBJ2-7	NA	NA	TRBV11-2	TGTGCCAGCAGCTTTCAAAGGGACTCCTACGAGCAGTACTTC	CASSFQRDSYEQYF
TRBJ2-2	NA	NA	TRBV5-4	TGTGCCAGCAGCTTGGAGACCGGCGGGGAGCTGTTTTTT	CASSLETGGELFF
TRBJ2-7	NA	NA	TRBV10-3	TGTGCCATCAGTGACTTGGGGTTTAGGATCCACGAGCAGTACTTC	CAISDLGFRIHEQYF
TRBJ2-2	TRBD2	once	TRBV7-7	TGTGCCAGCAGCCCCCGCCCGGGGGGGCCCATCACCGGGGAGCTGTTTTTT	CASSPRPGGPITGELFF